The 24 T cell receptor beta chains given below trace back to one sample, sequenced in a study of T cells in Graves' hyperthyroidism and ophthalmopathy. From RNA transcripts, TCR beta CDR3 regions were amplified. RT-PCR in the first round (using the HTBI primer set) targeted the TCR CDR3. TCRdb reanalysed the multiplex PCR reads using MiXCR and keeps one entry per CDR3 protein. The repertoire has 45,000 to 55,000 distinct CDR3 sequences, 54% of them found once; the top ten carry under 35%. The sample comprised peripheral blood or thyroid tissue (not recorded which). Receptor source: a man younger than 30 with Graves' hyperthyroidism.

On this clonotype itself: One junction end disagrees with the germline gene, perhaps due to a read error. The chain is built from TRBV15 and TRBJ2-7; 7 bases map to TRBD1. The CDR3 totals 13 residues. CDR1 and CDR2 from the germline V gene are LNHNV and YYDKDF (reference sequence). The CDR3 spells CATSRDRDYEQYF. CDR3 DNA sequence: TGCGCCACCAGCAGAGACAGGGACTACGAGCAGTACTTC.

This clonotype is termed medium-sized. The V gene is TRBV10-3, the J gene TRBJ2-7; D is possibly TRBD2 (6 bases). Germline CDR1 reads ENHRY; CDR2 reads SYGVKD. This CDR3 contains 14 residues. V gave up 6 bases and J gave up 2 bases, with 14 bases separating them. The CDR3, as DNA: TGTGCCATCAGAACCGGGACTGACACCTACGAGCAGTACTTC. Protein product: CAIRTGTDTYEQYF.

This clonotype was seen a handful of times. V gene TRBV2 combines with J gene TRBJ2-5; TRBD2 matches at 10 bases. The CDR3 is 16 amino acids. Per germline, CDR1 SNHLY and CDR2 FYNNEI. The trim removed 5 bases at V and 2 bases at J, leaving 8 bases unmatched. The CDR3: CASSLTSGAIQETQYF. The CDR3 region has the DNA TGTGCCAGCAGTCTAACTAGCGGGGCTATACAAGAGACCCAGTACTTC.

CDR3 bases: TGTGCCAGTACGCGAGGACAGGGGCTTTATGGCTACACCTTC. Residues: CASTRGQGLYGYTF. This chain connects TRBV19 to TRBJ1-2; 9 nucleotides align to TRBD1. Germline trimming cut 7 bases from V and 5 bases from J; bases unmatched to any gene: 8. The germline V gene encodes CDR1 LNHDA and CDR2 SQIVND (reference sequence). The CDR3 extends over 14 amino acids.

The chain uses TRBV7-9 and TRBJ1-6; D unclear. V dropped 7 bases and J dropped 7 bases, with 14 bases sitting between them. This CDR3 is 14 amino acids long. CDR1 is SEHNR and CDR2 is FQNEAQ in the germline V gene (reference sequence). The CDR3 sequence is CASTGSQLNSPLHF. The CDR3 nucleotides are TGTGCCAGCACAGGATCCCAATTGAATTCACCCCTCCACTTT.

This clonotype appeared many times. This chain joins TRBV12-3 or TRBV12-4 and TRBJ2-7; maybe TRBD1 (6 bases). Trimming took 3 bases from V and 3 from J, leaving 15 bases between them. CDR3 length equals 15 residues. CDR3 loop: CASSFDRLRGYEQYF. The CDR3 coding sequence is TGTGCCAGCAGTTTTGACAGGCTAAGGGGCTACGAGCAGTACTTC.

The chain carries TRBV15 and TRBJ2-5, with no clear D. Looked up from germline, CDR1 is LNHNV and CDR2 is YYDKDF (reference sequence). The CDR3 is 17 residues long. V dropped 0 bases and J dropped 0 bases, with 14 bases sitting between them. The CDR3 DNA sequence: TGTGCCACCAGCAGAGAAGGCATTGCCCGGCACCAAGAGACCCAGTACTTC. Translated: CATSREGIARHQETQYF.

V is TRBV6-1 and J is TRBJ2-2, with no clear D. CDR3 length equals 8 residues. V was pared by 10 bases and J by 6 bases, with 0 bases between. Germline V gene sequence: CDR1 MNHNS, CDR2 SASEGT. DNA of the CDR3: TGTGCCACCGGGGAGCTGTTTTTT. It is translated as CATGELFF.

This clonotype has at least ten counts. The rearrangement uses TRBV30 and TRBJ2-5; 7 bases map to TRBD2. With V trimmed by 0 bases and J by 4 bases, 2 bases remained unmatched. CDR1 and CDR2 (germline): GTSNPN, SVGIG (reference sequence). The CDR3 runs to 13 residues. CDR3 amino acids: CAWSVPGGETQYF. The CDR3 DNA reads as TGTGCCTGGAGTGTACCGGGAGGAGAGACCCAGTACTTC.

Many counts were recorded for this clonotype. The V call is TRBV11-2, the J call TRBJ1-1; D call uncertain. Trimming took 5 bases from V and 1 from J, leaving 11 bases between them. Germline V gene lookup returns CDR1 SGHAT and CDR2 FQNNGV. This CDR3 has 14 amino acids. In nucleotides, the CDR3 is TGTGCCAGCAGCCTACTATTAGGGAACACTGAAGCTTTCTTT. Amino acid sequence: CASSLLLGNTEAFF. The full variable domain, completed using reference TRBV11-2 and TRBJ1-1, is EAGVAQSPRYKIIEKRQSVAFWCNPISGHATLYWYQQILGQGPKLLIQFQNNGVVDDSQLPKDRFSAERLKGVDSTLKIQPAKLEDSAVYLCASSLLLGNTEAFFGQGTRLTVV.

The chain links TRBV20-1 to TRBJ1-1; D unclear. With 0 bases removed from V and 8 bases from J, the gap between germline ends came to 7 bases. Looked up from germline, CDR1 is DFQATT and CDR2 is SNEGSKA (reference sequence). CDR3 length: 11 amino acids. CDR3 bases: TGCAGTGCTAGAGAGTCATACGAAGCTTTCTTT. Amino acids: CSARESYEAFF.

In regard to this clonotype: No conserved phenylalanine or tryptophan is present at the end of the CDR3, so a read error is the likely explanation. The V and J genes are TRBV7-9 and TRBJ2-7; the D is unclear. The germline V and J ends were trimmed by 4 bases and 2 bases, with 6 bases remaining between them. Germline CDR1 reads SEHNR; CDR2 reads FQNEAQ (reference sequence). There are 12 residues in the CDR3. The CDR3 spells CASSSTAYEQYL. The CDR3 nucleotides read TGTGCCAGCAGCTCTACAGCCTACGAGCAGTACCTC.

This clonotype showed up many times. The chain joins TRBV11-2 to TRBJ1-3, with D possibly being TRBD1 (6 bases). The CDR3 has 14 amino acids. V was trimmed by 6 bases and J by 3 bases, leaving 12 bases between them. Germline assignment: CDR1 SGHAT and CDR2 FQNNGV. The CDR3 nucleotides are TGTGCCAGCAGGAACCAGGGGTTTGGAAACACCATATATTTT. Its protein is CASRNQGFGNTIYF.

This clonotype was observed many times. The chain couples TRBV20-1 to TRBJ2-7; D remains unclear. V was cut by 6 bases and J by 0 bases, with 9 bases left in between. The CDR3 runs to 12 residues. The germline V gene encodes CDR1 DFQATT and CDR2 SNEGSKA (reference sequence). CDR3 protein: CSAFRSSYEQYF. The CDR3 DNA sequence: TGCAGTGCCTTCAGGAGCTCCTACGAGCAGTACTTC.

This clonotype was seen repeatedly, ten times or more. The rearrangement joins TRBV20-1 to TRBJ1-6; D not resolved. This CDR3 contains 12 residues. CDR1 is DFQATT, CDR2 SNEGSKA, per germline (reference sequence). V lost 4 bases to trimming and J lost 8 bases, with 9 bases between them. The CDR3, as DNA: TGCAGTGCTATCCACACGGATTCACCCCTCCACTTT. Protein: CSAIHTDSPLHF.

This clonotype has a count of ten or more. V is TRBV7-9 and J is TRBJ2-3; D unclear. Germline loops: CDR1 SEHNR, CDR2 FQNEAQ (reference sequence). This CDR3 has 14 residues. Trimming pared 1 base from V and 2 bases from J, leaving 7 bases between. The CDR3 coding sequence is TGTGCCAGCAGCTTAGATCTCCACACAGATACGCAGTATTTT. As protein: CASSLDLHTDTQYF.

This clonotype was recorded many times. V usage is TRBV7-9 and J usage is TRBJ2-6; D gene ambiguous. Germline CDR1 reads SEHNR; CDR2 reads FQNEAQ (reference sequence). V was clipped by 1 base and J by 1 base, with 2 bases between them. This CDR3 spans 14 amino acids. CDR3 amino acids: CASSLVSGANVLTF. Written as DNA, the CDR3 is TGTGCCAGCAGCTTAGTTTCTGGGGCCAACGTCCTGACTTTC.

This clonotype came up many times. This sequence joins TRBV5-1 and TRBJ2-7; TRBD2 might be the D (5 bases). The V and J ends lost 3 bases and 6 bases respectively, with 13 bases between them. Germline-derived CDR1 and CDR2 are SGHRS and YFSETQ. The CDR3 has 13 amino acids. The CDR3 region is CASSSSGFSEQYF. The CDR3 DNA is TGCGCCAGCAGCTCCTCGGGATTCAGCGAGCAGTACTTC.

This clonotype was picked up many times. The CDR3 nucleotides read TGTGCCAGCGGAGTGACGATGGGGGCCGGTGGCTACACCTTC. As protein: CASGVTMGAGGYTF. The gene calls are TRBV28 and TRBJ1-2; D perhaps matches TRBD1 (6 bases). The CDR3 loop spans 14 amino acids. Deletions cut 8 bases from V and 7 bases from J, with 20 bases between. Germline CDR1 and CDR2: MDHEN and SYDVKM.

A remark on this clonotype: Because it lacks the conserved phenylalanine or tryptophan at the end, this CDR3 is likely a read error. The DNA is left out, because the CDR3 cannot be placed on it with certainty; the CDR3 is given as TCRdb lists it. The chain is built from TRBV14 and TRBJ2-7. Germline CDR1 is SGHDN and CDR2 is FVKESK. Termini included, the CDR3 measures 14 amino acids. CDR3 sequence reads: CASSPDRSSYEREL.

This chain joins TRBV6-4 and TRBJ2-5; D remains ambiguous. The J call may not be correct, given that the DNA end is closer to TRBJ2-7. The germline V gene encodes CDR1 MRHNA and CDR2 SNTAGT. The CDR3 length is 12 residues. In DNA form, the CDR3 reads TGTGCCAGCAGTGACAGCTACTACGAGCAGTACTTC. Protein sequence: CASSDSYYEQYF.

This clonotype was counted many times. The V and J genes are TRBV5-1 and TRBJ2-3; a possible D gene is TRBD2 (6 bases). This CDR3 is built from 16 residues. The V gene's germline CDR1 is SGHRS and CDR2 YFSETQ. V lost 1 base and J lost 3, with 15 bases in between. The CDR3 protein is CASSLFGTLFTDTQYF. DNA for the CDR3: TGCGCCAGCAGCTTGTTTGGGACTTTGTTTACAGATACGCAGTATTTT.

This clonotype has just a few counts. The chain combines TRBV19 with TRBJ1-2; 7 bases align to TRBD1. The CDR3 consists of 16 residues. Trimming removed 9 bases from V and 6 bases from J; junction bases left unmatched: 19. Per the germline V gene, CDR1 is LNHDA and CDR2 is SQIVND (reference sequence). The CDR3 DNA is TGTGCCAGCAGATATGGACCGGGACAGTTGGGGGATGGCTACACCTTC. Encoded protein: CASRYGPGQLGDGYTF.

The rearrangement uses TRBV29-1 and TRBJ1-2; perhaps TRBD1 as D (6 bases). Germline CDR1 and CDR2: SQVTM and ANQGSEA. Trimming pared 4 bases from V and 6 bases from J, leaving 15 bases between. The CDR3 is 13 amino acids. The CDR3 loop reads CSVVSRGADGYTF. Written as DNA, the CDR3 is TGCAGCGTTGTCTCCCGGGGGGCGGATGGCTACACCTTC. Supplemented by reference TRBV29-1 and TRBJ1-2, the full variable domain reads SAVISQKPSRDICQRGTSLTIQCQVDSQVTMMFWYRQQPGQSLTLIATANQGSEATYESGFVIDKFPISRPNLTFSTLTVSNMSPEDSSIYLCSVVSRGADGYTFGSGTRLTVV.